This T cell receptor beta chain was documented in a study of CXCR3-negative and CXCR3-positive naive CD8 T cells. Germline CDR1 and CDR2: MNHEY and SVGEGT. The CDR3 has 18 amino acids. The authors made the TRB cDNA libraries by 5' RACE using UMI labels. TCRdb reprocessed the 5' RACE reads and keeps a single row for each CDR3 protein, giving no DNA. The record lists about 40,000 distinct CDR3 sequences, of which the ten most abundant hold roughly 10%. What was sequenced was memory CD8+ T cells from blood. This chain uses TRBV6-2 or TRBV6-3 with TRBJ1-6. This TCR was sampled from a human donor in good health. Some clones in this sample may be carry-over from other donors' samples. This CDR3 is CASNLEQEDSSYNSPLHF.